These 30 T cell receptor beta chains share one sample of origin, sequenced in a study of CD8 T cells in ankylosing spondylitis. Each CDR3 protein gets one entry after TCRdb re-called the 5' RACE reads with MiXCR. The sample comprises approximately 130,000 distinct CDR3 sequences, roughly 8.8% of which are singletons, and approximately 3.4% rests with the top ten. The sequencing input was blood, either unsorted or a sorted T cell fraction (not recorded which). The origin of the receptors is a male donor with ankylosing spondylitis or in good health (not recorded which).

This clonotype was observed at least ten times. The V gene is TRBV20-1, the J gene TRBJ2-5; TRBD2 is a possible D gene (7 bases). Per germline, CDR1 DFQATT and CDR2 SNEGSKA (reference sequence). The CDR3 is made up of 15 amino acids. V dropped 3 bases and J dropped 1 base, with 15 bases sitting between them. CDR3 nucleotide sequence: TGCAGTGCTAGTACGGCAGGGGAGGGCCAAGAGACCCAGTACTTC. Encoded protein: CSASTAGEGQETQYF.

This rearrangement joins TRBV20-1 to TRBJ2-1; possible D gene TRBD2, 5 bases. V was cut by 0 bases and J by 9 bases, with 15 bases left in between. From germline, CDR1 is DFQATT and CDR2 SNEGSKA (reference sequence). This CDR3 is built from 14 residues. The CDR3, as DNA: TGCAGTGCTAGAGATCCCCGAACTAGTACTGAGCAGTTCTTC. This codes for CSARDPRTSTEQFF.

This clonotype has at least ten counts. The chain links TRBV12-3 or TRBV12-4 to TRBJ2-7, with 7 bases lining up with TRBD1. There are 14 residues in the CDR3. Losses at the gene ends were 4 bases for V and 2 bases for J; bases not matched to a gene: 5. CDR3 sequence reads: CASSYLGTAYEQYF. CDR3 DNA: TGTGCCAGCAGTTACCTCGGGACAGCCTACGAGCAGTACTTC.

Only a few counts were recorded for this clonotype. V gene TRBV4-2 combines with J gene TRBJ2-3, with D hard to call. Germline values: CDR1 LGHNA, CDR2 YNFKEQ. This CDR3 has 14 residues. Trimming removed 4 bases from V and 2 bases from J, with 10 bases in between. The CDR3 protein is CASSPRPDTDTQYF. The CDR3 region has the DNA TGTGCCAGCAGCCCCCGACCCGACACAGATACGCAGTATTTT.

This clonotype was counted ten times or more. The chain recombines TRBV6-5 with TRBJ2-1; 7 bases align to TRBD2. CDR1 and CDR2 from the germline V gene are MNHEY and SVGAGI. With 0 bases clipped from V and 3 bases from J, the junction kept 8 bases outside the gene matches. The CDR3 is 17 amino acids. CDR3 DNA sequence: TGTGCCAGCAGTTACTCGTCTCGGGGGGAGAACTACAATGAGCAGTTCTTC. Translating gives CASSYSSRGENYNEQFF.

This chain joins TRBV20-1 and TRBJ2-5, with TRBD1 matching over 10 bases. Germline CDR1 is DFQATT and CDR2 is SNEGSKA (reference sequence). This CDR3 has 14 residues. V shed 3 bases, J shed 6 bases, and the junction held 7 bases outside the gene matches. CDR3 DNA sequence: TGCAGTGCTAGGAGACAGGGGGCGGGGCAGACCCAGTACTTC. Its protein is CSARRQGAGQTQYF.

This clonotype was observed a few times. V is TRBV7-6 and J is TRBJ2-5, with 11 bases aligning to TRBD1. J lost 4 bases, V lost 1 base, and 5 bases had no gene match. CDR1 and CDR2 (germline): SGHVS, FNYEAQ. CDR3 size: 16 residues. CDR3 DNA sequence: TGTGCCAGCAGCTTAGTCGGACAGGGGGCGGGAGAGACCCAGTACTTC. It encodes CASSLVGQGAGETQYF. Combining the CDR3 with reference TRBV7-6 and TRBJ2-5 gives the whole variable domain GAGVSQSPRYKVTKRGQDVALRCDPISGHVSLYWYRQALGQGPEFLTYFNYEAQQDKSGLPNDRFSAERPEGSISTLTIQRTEQRDSAMYRCASSLVGQGAGETQYFGPGTRLLVL.

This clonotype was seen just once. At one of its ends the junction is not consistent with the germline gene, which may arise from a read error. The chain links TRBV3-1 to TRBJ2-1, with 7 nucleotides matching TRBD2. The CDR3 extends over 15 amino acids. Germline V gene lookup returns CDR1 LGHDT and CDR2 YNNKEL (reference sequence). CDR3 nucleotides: TGCCTGCAGCCAAGAGTGGGCGGGAGCAAGTGTGAGCAGTTCTTC. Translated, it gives CLQPRVGGSKCEQFF.

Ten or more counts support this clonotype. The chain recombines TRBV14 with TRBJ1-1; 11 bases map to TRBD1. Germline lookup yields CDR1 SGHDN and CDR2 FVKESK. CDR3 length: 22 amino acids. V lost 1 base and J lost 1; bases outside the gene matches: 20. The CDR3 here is CASSQGRGKIRDRGVGNTEAFF. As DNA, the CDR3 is TGTGCCAGCAGCCAAGGTCGGGGAAAAATCCGGGACAGGGGGGTAGGGAACACTGAAGCTTTCTTT.

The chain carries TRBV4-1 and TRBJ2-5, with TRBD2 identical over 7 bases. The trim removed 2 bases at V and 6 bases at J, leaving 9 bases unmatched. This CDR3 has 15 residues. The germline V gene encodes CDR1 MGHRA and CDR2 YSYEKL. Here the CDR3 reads CASSQPRTSGKTQYF. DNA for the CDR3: TGCGCCAGCAGCCAACCTCGGACCAGCGGGAAGACCCAGTACTTC.

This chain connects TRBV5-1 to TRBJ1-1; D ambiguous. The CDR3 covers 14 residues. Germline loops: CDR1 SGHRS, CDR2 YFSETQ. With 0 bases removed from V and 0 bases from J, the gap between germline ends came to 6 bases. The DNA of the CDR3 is TGCGCCAGCAGCTTGGTCGAGATGAACACTGAAGCTTTCTTT. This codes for CASSLVEMNTEAFF.

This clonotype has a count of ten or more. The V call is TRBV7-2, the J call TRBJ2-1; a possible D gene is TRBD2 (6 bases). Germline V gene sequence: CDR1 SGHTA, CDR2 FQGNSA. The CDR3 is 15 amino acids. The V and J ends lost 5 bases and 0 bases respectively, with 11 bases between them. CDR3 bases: TGTGCCAGCAGCGTACACGGGAGCTCCTACAATGAGCAGTTCTTC. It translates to CASSVHGSSYNEQFF.

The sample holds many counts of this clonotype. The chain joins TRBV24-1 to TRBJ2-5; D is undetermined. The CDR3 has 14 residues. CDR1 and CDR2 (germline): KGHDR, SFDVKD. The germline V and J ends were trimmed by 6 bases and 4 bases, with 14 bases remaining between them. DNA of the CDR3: TGTGCCACCAGTAGGTCTGCAGCCACAGAGACCCAGTACTTC. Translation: CATSRSAATETQYF.

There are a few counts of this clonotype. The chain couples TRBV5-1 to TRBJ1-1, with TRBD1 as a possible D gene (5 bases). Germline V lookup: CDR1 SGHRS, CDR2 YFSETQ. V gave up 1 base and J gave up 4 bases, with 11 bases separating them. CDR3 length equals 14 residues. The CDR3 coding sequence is TGCGCCAGCAGCTTGAGTGGGGGGAGCACTGAAGCTTTCTTT. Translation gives CASSLSGGSTEAFF.

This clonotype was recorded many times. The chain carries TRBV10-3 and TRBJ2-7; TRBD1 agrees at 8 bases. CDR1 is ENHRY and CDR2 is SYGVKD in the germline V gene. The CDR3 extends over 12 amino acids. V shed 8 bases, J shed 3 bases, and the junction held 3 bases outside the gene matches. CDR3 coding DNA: TGTGCCATCGGACAGGGAGTCTACGAGCAGTACTTC. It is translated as CAIGQGVYEQYF.

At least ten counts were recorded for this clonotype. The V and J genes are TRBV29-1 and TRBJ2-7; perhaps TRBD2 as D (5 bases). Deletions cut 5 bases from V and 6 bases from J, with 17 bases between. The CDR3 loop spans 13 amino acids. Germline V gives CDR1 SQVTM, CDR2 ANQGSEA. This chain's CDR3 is CSVLAPATLEQYF. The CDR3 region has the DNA TGCAGCGTTTTAGCGCCTGCCACTCTCGAGCAGTACTTC.

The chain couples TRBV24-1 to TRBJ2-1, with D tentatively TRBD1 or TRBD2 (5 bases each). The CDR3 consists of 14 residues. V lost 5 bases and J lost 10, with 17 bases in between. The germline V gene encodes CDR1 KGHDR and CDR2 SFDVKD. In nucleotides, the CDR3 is TGTGCCACCAGTGTTGGGGGATCTTTAGAGGAGCAGTTCTTC. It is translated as CATSVGGSLEEQFF.

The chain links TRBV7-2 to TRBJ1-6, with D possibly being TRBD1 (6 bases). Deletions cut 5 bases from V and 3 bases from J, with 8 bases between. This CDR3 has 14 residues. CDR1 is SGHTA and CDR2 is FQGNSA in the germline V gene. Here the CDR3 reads CASSADSYNSPLHF. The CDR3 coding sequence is TGTGCCAGCAGCGCGGACAGCTATAATTCACCCCTCCACTTT.

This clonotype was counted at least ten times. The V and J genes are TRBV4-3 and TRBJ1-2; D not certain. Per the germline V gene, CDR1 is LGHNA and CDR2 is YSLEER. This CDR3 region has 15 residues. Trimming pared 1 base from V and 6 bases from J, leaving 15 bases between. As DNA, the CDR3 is TGCGCCAGCAGCCAAGTCTTAAAGGGATTCGATGGCTACACCTTC. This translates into CASSQVLKGFDGYTF.

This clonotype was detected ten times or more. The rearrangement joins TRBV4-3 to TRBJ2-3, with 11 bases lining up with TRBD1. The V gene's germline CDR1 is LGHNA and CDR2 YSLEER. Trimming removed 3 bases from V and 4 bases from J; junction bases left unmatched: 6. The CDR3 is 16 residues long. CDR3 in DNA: TGCGCCAGCAGCCAGGCGGGACAGGGGGTTTCAGATACGCAGTATTTT. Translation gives CASSQAGQGVSDTQYF.

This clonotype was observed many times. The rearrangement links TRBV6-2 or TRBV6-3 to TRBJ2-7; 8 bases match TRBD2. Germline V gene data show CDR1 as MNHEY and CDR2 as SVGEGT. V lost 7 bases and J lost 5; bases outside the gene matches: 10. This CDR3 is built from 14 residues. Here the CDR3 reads CASNPYGLADEQYF. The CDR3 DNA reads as TGTGCCAGCAATCCGTATGGACTAGCAGACGAGCAGTACTTC.

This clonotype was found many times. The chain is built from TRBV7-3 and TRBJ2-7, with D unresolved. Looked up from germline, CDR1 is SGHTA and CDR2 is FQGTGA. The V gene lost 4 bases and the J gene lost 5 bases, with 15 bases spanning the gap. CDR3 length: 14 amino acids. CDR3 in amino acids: CASSSSWRSHEQYF. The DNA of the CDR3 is TGTGCCAGCAGCTCCTCCTGGCGATCTCACGAGCAGTACTTC.

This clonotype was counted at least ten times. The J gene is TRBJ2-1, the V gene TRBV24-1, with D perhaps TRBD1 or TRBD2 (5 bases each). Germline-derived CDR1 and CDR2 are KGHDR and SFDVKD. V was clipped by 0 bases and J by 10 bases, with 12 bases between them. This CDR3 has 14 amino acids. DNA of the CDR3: TGTGCCACCAGTGATTTGGAGGGACCCTACGAGCAGTTCTTC. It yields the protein CATSDLEGPYEQFF.

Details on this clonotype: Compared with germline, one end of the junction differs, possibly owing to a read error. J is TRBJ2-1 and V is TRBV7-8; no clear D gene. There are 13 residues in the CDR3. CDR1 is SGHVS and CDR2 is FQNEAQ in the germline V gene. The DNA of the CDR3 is TGTGCCAGCAGCTTAGGGAACTACGATGAGCAGTTCTTC. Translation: CASSLGNYDEQFF. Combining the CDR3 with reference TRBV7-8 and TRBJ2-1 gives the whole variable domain GAGVSQSPRYKVAKRGQDVALRCDPISGHVSLFWYQQALGQGPEFLTYFQNEAQLDKSGLPSDRFFAERPEGSVSTLKIQRTQQEDSAVYLCASSLGNYDEQFFGPGTRLTVL.

CDR3 coding DNA: TGTGCCAGCAGTTTTACGGGAGTCAACGAGCAGTTCTTC. Its protein product is CASSFTGVNEQFF. This chain connects TRBV12-3 or TRBV12-4 to TRBJ2-1; TRBD2 is a possible D gene (6 bases). The germline V and J ends were trimmed by 3 bases and 10 bases, with 13 bases remaining between them. The CDR3 has 13 amino acids.

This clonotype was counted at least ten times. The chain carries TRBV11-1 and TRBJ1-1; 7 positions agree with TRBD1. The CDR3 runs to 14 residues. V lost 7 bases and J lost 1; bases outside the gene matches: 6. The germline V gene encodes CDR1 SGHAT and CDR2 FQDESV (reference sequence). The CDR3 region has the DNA TGTGCCAGCAAGCCGGGACAGAAGAACACTGAAGCTTTCTTT. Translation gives CASKPGQKNTEAFF.

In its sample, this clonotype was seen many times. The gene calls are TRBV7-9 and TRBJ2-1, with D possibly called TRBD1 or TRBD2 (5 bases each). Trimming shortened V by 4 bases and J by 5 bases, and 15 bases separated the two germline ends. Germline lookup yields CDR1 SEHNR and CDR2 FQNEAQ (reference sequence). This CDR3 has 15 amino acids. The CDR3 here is CASSSLTGPNNEQFF. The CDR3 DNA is TGTGCCAGCAGCTCGCTCACGGGACCGAACAATGAGCAGTTCTTC.

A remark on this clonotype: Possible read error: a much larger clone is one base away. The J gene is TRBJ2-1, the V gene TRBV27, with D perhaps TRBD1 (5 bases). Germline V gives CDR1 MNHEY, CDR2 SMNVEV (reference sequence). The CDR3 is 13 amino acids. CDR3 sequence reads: CASKNQGYNDQFF. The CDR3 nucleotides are TGTGCCAGCAAAAACCAGGGTTACAATGACCAGTTCTTC.

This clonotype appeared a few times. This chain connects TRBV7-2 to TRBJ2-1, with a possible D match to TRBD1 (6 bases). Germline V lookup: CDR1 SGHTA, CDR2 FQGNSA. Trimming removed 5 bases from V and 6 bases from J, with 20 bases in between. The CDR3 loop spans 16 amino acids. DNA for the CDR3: TGTGCCAGCAGCCTAAGGGGCCAGGGGATTTCCAATGAGCAGTTCTTC. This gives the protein CASSLRGQGISNEQFF.

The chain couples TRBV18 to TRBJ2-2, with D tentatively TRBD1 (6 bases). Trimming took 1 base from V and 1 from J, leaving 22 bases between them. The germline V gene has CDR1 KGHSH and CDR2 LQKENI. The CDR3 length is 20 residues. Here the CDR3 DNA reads TGTGCCAGCTCACCACAGCGACAGGTGGGGGCCCCGAAGAACACCGGGGAGCTGTTTTTT. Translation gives CASSPQRQVGAPKNTGELFF.